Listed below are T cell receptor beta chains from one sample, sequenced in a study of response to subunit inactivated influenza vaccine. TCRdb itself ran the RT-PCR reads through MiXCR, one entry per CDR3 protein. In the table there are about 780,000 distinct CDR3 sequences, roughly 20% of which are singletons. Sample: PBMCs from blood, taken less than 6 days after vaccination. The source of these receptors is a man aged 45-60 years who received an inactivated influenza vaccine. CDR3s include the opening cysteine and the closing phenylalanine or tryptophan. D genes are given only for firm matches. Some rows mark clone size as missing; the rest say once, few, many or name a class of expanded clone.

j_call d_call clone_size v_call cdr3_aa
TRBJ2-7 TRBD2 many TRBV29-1 CSYSKRGGSYEQYF
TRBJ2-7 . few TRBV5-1 CASSLDFWEQYF
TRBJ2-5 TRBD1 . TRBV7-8 CASRGQAQETQYF
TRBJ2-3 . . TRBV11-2 CASSSSGGGSLQYF
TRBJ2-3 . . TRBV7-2 CASSSHGAGNTDTQYF
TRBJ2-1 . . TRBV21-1 CASSNITRWTGVRNEQFF
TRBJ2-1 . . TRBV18 CASSPRPGAYNEQFF
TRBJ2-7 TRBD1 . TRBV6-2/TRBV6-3 CASIGQGNSYEQYF
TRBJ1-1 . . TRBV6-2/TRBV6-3 CASSKDRKAFF
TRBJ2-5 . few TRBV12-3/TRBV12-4 CASSPADEETQYF
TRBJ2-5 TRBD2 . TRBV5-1 CASSLAGERGETQYF
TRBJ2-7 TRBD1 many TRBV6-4 CASRTTRDRGSISSYEQYF
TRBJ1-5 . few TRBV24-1 CATSEAGNQPQHF